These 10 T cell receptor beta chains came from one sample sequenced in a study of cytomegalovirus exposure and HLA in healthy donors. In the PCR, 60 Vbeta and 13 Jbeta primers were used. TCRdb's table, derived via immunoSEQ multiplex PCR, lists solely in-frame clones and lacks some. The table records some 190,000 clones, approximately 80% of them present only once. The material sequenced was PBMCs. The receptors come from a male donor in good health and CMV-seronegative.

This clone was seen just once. The CDR3 spells CASDQQGGNQPQHF. As DNA, the CDR3 is TGTGCCAGTGATCAACAGGGTGGCAATCAGCCCCAGCATTTT. The gene calls are TRBV19 and TRBJ1-5, with D possibly matching TRBD1 (6 bases). Germline V gives CDR1 LNHDA, CDR2 SQIVND (reference sequence). With 8 bases removed from V and 2 bases from J, the gap between germline ends came to 13 bases. There are 14 residues in the CDR3.

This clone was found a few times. CDR3 in amino acids: CASSERSITGELFF. The CDR3 nucleotides read TGTGCCAGTAGTGAGCGGAGTATCACCGGGGAGCTGTTTTTT. V usage is TRBV19 and J usage is TRBJ2-2; D possibly corresponds to TRBD2 (5 bases). The germline gives CDR1 LNHDA, CDR2 SQIVND (reference sequence). V gave up 5 bases and J gave up 4 bases, with 11 bases separating them. This CDR3 is 14 amino acids long.

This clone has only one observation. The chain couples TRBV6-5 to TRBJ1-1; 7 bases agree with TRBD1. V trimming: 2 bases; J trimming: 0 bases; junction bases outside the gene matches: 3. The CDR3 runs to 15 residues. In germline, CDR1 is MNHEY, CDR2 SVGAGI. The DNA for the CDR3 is TGTGCCAGCAGTTACGGGACAGTTCTGAACACTGAAGCTTTCTTT. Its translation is CASSYGTVLNTEAFF.

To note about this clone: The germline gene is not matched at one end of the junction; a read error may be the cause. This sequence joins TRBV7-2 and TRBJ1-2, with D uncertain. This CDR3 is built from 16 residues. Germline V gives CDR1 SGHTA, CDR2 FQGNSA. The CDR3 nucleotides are TGTGCCAGCAGCTTAGTTTCCGTGGGAGTAAACTATGGCTACCCCTTC. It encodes CASSLVSVGVNYGYPF.

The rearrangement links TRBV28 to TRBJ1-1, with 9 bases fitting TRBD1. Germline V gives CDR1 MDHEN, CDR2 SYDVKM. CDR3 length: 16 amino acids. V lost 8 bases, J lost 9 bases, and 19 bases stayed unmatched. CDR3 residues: CASGTGSGTGRFQAFF. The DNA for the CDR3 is TGTGCCAGCGGGACTGGATCCGGGACAGGGAGGTTTCAAGCTTTCTTT.

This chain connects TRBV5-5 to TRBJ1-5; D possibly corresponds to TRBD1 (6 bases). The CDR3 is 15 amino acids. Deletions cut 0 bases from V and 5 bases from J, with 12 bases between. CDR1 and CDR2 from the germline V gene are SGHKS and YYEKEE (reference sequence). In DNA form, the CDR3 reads TGTGCCAGCAGCTTGGGGACAGCCTACCATCAGCCCCAGCATTTT. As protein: CASSLGTAYHQPQHF.

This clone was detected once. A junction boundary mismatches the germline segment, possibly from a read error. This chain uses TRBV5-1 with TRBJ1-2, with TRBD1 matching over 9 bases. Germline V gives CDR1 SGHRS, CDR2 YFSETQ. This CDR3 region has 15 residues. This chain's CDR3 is CASSLTGGASYGYPF. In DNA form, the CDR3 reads TGCGCCAGCAGCTTGACAGGGGGCGCAAGCTATGGCTACCCCTTC.

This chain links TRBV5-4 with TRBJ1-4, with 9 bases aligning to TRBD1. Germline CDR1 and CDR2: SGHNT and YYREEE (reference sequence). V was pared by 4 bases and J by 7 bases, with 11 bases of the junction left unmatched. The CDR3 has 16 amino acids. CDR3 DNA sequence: TGTGCCAGCAGCATGAAGAGACAGGGGGTGGGTGAAAAACTGTTTTTT. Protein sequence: CASSMKRQGVGEKLFF.

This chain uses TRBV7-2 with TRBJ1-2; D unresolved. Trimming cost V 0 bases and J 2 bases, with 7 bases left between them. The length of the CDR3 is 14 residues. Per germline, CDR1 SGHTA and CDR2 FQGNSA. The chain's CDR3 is CASSLASGNYGYTF. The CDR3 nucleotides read TGTGCCAGCAGCTTAGCCTCGGGAAACTATGGCTACACCTTC.

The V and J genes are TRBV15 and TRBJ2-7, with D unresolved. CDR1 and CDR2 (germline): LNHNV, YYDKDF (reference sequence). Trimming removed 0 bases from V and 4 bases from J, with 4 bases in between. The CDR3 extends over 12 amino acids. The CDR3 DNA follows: TGTGCCACCAGCAGAGATCGGTACGAGCAGTACTTC. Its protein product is CATSRDRYEQYF.